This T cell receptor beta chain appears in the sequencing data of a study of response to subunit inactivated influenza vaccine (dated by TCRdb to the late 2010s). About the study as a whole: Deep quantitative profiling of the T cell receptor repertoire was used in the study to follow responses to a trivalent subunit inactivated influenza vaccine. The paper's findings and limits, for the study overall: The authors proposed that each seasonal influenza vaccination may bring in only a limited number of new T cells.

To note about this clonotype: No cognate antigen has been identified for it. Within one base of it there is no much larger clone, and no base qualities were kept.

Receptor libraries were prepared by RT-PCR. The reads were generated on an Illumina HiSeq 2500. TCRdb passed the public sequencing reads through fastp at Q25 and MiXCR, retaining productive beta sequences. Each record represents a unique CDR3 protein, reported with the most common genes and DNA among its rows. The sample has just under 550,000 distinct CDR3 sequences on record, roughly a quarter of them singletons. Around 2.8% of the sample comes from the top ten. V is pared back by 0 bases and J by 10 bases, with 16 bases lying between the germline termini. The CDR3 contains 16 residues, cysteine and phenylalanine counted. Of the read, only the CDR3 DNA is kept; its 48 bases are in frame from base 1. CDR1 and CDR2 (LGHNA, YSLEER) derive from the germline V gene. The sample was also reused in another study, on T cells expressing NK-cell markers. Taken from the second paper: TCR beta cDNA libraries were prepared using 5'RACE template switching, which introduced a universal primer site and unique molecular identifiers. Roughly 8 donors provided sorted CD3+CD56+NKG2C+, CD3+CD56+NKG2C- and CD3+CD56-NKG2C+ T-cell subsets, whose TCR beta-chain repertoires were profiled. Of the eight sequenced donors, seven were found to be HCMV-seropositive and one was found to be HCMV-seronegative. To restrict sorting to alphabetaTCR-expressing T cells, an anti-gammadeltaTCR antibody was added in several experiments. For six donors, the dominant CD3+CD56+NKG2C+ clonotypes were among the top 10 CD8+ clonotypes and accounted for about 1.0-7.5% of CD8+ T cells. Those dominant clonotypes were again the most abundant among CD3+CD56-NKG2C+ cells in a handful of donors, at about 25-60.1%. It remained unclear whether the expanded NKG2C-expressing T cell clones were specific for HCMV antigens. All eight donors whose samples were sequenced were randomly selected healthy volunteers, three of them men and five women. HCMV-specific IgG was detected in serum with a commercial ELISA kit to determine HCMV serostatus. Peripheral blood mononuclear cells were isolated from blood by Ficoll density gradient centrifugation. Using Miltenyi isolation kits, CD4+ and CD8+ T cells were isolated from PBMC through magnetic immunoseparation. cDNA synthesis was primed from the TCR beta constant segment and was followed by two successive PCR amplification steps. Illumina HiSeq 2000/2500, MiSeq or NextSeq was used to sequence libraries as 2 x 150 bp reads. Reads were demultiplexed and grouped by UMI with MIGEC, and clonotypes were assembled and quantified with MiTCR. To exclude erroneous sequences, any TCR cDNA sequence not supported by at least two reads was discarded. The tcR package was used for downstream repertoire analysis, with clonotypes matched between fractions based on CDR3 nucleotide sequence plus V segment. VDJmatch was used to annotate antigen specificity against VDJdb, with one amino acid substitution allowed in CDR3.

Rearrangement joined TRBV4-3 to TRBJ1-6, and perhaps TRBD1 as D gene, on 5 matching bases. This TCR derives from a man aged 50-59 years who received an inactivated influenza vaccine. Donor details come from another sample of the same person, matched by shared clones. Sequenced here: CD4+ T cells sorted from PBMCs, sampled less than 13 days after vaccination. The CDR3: CASSQDRQGLQSPLHF. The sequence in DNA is TGCGCCAGCAGCCAAGACCGGCAGGGTTTACAGTCACCCCTCCACTTT.